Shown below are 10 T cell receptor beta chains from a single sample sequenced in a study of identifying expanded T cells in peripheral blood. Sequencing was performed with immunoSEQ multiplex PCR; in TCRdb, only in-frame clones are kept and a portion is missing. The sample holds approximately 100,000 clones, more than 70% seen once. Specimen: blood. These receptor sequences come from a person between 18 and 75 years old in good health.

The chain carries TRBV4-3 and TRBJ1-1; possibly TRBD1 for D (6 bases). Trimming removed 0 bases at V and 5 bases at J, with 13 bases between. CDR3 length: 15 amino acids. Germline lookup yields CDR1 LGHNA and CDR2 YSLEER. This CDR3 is CASSQDGGGRTEAFF. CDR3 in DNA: TGCGCCAGCAGCCAAGACGGAGGGGGAAGGACTGAAGCTTTCTTT.

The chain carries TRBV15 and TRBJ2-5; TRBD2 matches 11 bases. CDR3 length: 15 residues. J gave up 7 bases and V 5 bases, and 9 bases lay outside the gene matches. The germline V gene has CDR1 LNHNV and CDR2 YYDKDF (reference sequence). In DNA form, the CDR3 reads TGTGCCACCAGCGTGGGACTAGCGGAAATCGGGACCCAGTACTTC. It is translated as CATSVGLAEIGTQYF. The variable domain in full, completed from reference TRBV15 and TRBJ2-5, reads DAMVIQNPRYQVTQFGKPVTLSCSQTLNHNVMYWYQQKSSQAPKLLFHYYDKDFNNEADTPDNFQSRRPNTSFCFLDIRSPGLGDTAMYLCATSVGLAEIGTQYFGPGTRLLVL.

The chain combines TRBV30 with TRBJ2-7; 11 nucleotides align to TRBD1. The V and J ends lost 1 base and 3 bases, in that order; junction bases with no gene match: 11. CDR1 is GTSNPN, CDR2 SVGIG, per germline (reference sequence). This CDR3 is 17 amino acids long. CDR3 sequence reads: CAWSGYGGQGGNYEQYF. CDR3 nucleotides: TGTGCCTGGAGTGGATACGGGGGACAGGGGGGGAACTACGAGCAGTACTTC. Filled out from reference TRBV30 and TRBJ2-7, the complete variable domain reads SQTIHQWPATLVQPVGSPLSLECTVEGTSNPNLYWYRQAAGRGLQLLFYSVGIGQISSEVPQNLSASRPQDRQFILSSKKLLLSDSGFYLCAWSGYGGQGGNYEQYFGPGTRLTVT.

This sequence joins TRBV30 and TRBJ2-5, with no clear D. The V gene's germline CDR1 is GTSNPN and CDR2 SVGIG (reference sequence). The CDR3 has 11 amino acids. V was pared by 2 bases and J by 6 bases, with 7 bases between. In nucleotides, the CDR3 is TGTGCCTGGAGTAAAGAGAAGACCCAGTACTTC. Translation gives CAWSKEKTQYF.

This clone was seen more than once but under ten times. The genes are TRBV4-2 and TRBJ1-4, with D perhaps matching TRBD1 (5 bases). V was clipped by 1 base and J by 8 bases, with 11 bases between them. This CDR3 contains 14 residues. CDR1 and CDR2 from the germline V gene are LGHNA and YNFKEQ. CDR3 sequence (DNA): TGTGCCAGCAGCCAAGCTGGGGCCGAAGAAAAACTGTTTTTT. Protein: CASSQAGAEEKLFF.

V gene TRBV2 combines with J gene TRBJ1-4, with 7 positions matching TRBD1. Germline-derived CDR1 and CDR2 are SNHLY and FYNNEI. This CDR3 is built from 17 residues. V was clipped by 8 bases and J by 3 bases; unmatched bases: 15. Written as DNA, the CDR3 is TGTGCCAGCCAAGGAGGGGCAGGGGGATCATCTAATGAAAAACTGTTTTTT. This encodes CASQGGAGGSSNEKLFF.

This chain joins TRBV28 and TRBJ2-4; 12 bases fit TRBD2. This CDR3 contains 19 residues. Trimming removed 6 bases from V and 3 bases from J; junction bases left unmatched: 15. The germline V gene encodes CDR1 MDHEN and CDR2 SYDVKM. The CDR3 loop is CASRAPSGGGQPVKNIQYF. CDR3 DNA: TGTGCCAGCAGAGCCCCTAGCGGGGGGGGCCAACCTGTCAAAAACATTCAGTACTTC.

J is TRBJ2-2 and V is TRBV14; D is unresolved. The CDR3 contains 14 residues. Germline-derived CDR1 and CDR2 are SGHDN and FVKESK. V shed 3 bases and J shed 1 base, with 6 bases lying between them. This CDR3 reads CASSHRLNTGELFF. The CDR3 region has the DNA TGTGCCAGCAGCCACAGGCTGAACACCGGGGAGCTGTTTTTT.

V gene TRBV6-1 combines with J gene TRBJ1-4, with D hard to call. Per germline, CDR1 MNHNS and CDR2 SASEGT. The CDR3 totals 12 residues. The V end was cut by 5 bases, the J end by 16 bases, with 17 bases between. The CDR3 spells CASSLEAGLQFF. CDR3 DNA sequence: TGTGCCAGCAGTCTCGAGGCAGGCTTGCAGTTTTTT.

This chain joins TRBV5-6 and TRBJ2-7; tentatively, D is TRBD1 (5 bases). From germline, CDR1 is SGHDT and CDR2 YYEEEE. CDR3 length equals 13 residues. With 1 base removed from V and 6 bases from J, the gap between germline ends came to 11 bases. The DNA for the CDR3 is TGTGCCAGCAGCTTGCAGGGCCCCACCGAGCAGTACTTC. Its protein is CASSLQGPTEQYF.